This TCR beta chain is drawn from a study of human T cells and chemical hapten exposure. The wider study: Small volume differences among pooled libraries mainly caused per-sample TCR yield variation.

This clonotype was counted a single time. Given a much more abundant clone one base away, this may be a read error. V was cut by 3 bases and J by 9 bases, with 9 bases left in between. The CDR3 has 12 amino acids. Germline V gene data show CDR1 as LGHNA and CDR2 as YSLEER. The library labeled individual cDNA molecules by adding unique molecular identifiers to them. Per the original methods: The number of TCRs in each sample had a median of 95,638 and spanned roughly 23,224 to 750,000. Using its own MiXCR run on the RACE reads, TCRdb lists one record per CDR3 protein. TCRdb's processing, not the authors' own work, is the source of the V and J calls. The sample has 35,000 to 50,000 distinct CDR3 sequences; around 4% are singletons. Time point in this sample: healthy volunteer bleed at 2 weeks. RNA extraction used unfractionated whole blood as the source of total RNA.

The source is a female donor in good health. Some clones in this sample may be carry-over from other donors' samples. V gene TRBV4-3 combines with J gene TRBJ1-5; D remains ambiguous. What was sequenced was whole blood. This chain's CDR3 is CASSQLFWPQHF. The CDR3 DNA reads as TGCGCCAGCAGCCAGCTATTTTGGCCCCAGCATTTT.